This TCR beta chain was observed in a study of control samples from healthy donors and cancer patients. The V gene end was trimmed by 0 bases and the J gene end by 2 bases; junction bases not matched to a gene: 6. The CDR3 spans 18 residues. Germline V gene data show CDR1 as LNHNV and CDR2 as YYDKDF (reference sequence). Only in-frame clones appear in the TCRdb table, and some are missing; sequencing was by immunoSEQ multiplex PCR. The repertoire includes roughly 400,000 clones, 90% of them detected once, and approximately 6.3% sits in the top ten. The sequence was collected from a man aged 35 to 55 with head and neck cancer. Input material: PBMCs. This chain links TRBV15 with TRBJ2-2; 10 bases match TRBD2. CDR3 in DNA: TGTGCCACCAGCAGAGATCGGCTAGCGGGAGCAAACACCGGGGAGCTGTTTTTT. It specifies CATSRDRLAGANTGELFF.